The 16 T cell receptor beta chains reported below all come from one sample, sequenced in a study of control samples from healthy donors and cancer patients. Profiled with immunoSEQ multiplex PCR; TCRdb holds only in-frame clones, not every one. This table has roughly 120,000 clones, about 95% appearing once. Material: blood. Receptors originate from a man aged 30 to 39 in good health.

The chain carries TRBV5-6 and TRBJ2-5; no clear D. Per germline, CDR1 SGHDT and CDR2 YYEEEE. Trimming took 1 base from V and 3 from J, leaving 7 bases between them. The CDR3 length is 13 residues. CDR3 nucleotides: TGTGCCAGCAGCTTGTCCCTAGAAGAGACCCAGTACTTC. This encodes CASSLSLEETQYF. The full variable domain, rest sourced from reference TRBV5-6 and TRBJ2-5, is DAGVTQSPTHLIKTRGQQVTLRCSPKSGHDTVSWYQQALGQGPQFIFQYYEEEERQRGNFPDRFSGHQFPNYSSELNVNALLLGDSALYLCASSLSLEETQYFGPGTRLLVL.

The V and J genes are TRBV6-4 and TRBJ1-5; a possible D gene is TRBD1 (6 bases). Germline CDR1 reads MRHNA; CDR2 reads SNTAGT. V lost 8 bases, J lost 9 bases, and 20 bases lay in between. This CDR3 is 14 amino acids long. The DNA for the CDR3 is TGTGCCAGCGGCAACGAGGGGGTAAGGCGGCCCCAGCATTTT. This encodes CASGNEGVRRPQHF.

The chain uses TRBV2 and TRBJ1-2; no clear D gene. The CDR3 runs to 13 residues. The germline gives CDR1 SNHLY, CDR2 FYNNEI. V was pared by 6 bases and J by 2 bases, with 10 bases between. The CDR3 here is CASSIDGNYGYTF. The CDR3 DNA reads as TGTGCCAGCAGCATTGACGGGAACTATGGCTACACCTTC.

The chain links TRBV7-9 to TRBJ2-2; 15 positions match TRBD2. The junction had 7 bases not matched to a gene; V was cut back by 3 bases and J by 8 bases. Germline assignment: CDR1 SEHNR and CDR2 FQNEAQ (reference sequence). The CDR3 totals 17 residues. CDR3 residues: CASSFAGTSGGIGELFF. For the CDR3, the DNA is TGTGCCAGCAGCTTCGCCGGGACTAGCGGGGGGATAGGGGAGCTGTTTTTT.

The chain employs TRBV5-1 and TRBJ2-7; D not certain. Germline V CDR1 and CDR2: SGHRS, YFSETQ. Trimming shortened V by 3 bases and J by 2 bases, and 9 bases separated the two germline ends. The CDR3 is 13 amino acids. In nucleotides, the CDR3 is TGCGCCAGCAGCTGGGCAGTAGCCTACGAGCAGTACTTC. Translating gives CASSWAVAYEQYF.

The chain is built from TRBV5-1 and TRBJ1-1, with D unclear. V lost 5 bases, J lost 1 base, and 18 bases lay in between. The CDR3 covers 16 residues. The V gene's germline CDR1 is SGHRS and CDR2 YFSETQ. CDR3 sequence: CASRVQDPLTNTEAFF. The CDR3 DNA sequence: TGCGCCAGCAGAGTGCAGGACCCATTAACGAACACTGAAGCTTTCTTT.

The chain joins TRBV6-6 to TRBJ2-2, with D possibly matching TRBD1 (5 bases). Germline loops: CDR1 MNHNY, CDR2 SVGAGI (reference sequence). Deletions cut 7 bases from V and 12 bases from J, with 18 bases between. The CDR3 contains 13 residues. The CDR3 loop is CASTLSGREKLFF. The CDR3, as DNA: TGTGCCAGCACCCTCTCAGGCAGGGAAAAGCTGTTTTTT.

V and J are TRBV29-1 and TRBJ1-1; 11 bases line up with TRBD1. This CDR3 has 14 residues. V trimming: 5 bases; J trimming: 7 bases; junction bases outside the gene matches: 9. Germline lookup yields CDR1 SQVTM and CDR2 ANQGSEA. CDR3: CSVTGTGGDREAFF. Written as DNA, the CDR3 is TGCAGCGTTACCGGGACAGGGGGAGACCGTGAAGCTTTCTTT.

This chain joins TRBV28 and TRBJ1-1, with TRBD1 identical over 8 bases. After removal of 6 bases from V and 5 bases from J, the junction contained 8 bases not matched to a gene. Germline lookup yields CDR1 MDHEN and CDR2 SYDVKM. The CDR3 covers 14 residues. The CDR3 coding sequence is TGTGCCAGCAGAACCGGACAGGGAGGTACTGAAGCTTTCTTT. Translated, it gives CASRTGQGGTEAFF.

V is TRBV5-6 and J is TRBJ1-1, with D unclear. Germline lookup yields CDR1 SGHDT and CDR2 YYEEEE. V was clipped by 4 bases and J by 1 base, with 14 bases between them. The CDR3 has 15 amino acids. CDR3 sequence: CASSPPGRRNTEAFF. The CDR3 DNA sequence: TGTGCCAGCAGCCCCCCCGGACGGAGGAACACTGAAGCTTTCTTT.

The chain links TRBV27 to TRBJ1-1, with D perhaps TRBD1 (5 bases). The V and J ends lost 1 base and 5 bases respectively, with 8 bases between them. This CDR3 has 13 residues. The germline CDR1 and CDR2 sequences are MNHEY and SMNVEV (reference sequence). The CDR3 DNA sequence: TGTGCCAGCAGTTTATTGTCAGGGACTGAAGCTTTCTTT. This encodes CASSLLSGTEAFF.

This chain connects TRBV6-1 to TRBJ1-2; 8 nucleotides align to TRBD1. Germline trimming cut 0 bases from V and 0 bases from J; bases unmatched to any gene: 0. CDR1 MNHNS and CDR2 SASEGT come from the germline V gene. The CDR3 totals 15 residues. CDR3 amino acids: CASSEATGANYGYTF. The CDR3 DNA follows: TGTGCCAGCAGTGAAGCGACAGGGGCTAACTATGGCTACACCTTC.

The J gene is TRBJ2-1, the V gene TRBV19; D remains unclear. The CDR3 runs to 14 residues. Per germline, CDR1 LNHDA and CDR2 SQIVND (reference sequence). V lost 6 bases and J 0 bases, leaving 9 bases between the germline ends. CDR3 DNA: TGTGCCAGTAGCCAACCAGGCTCCTACAATGAGCAGTTCTTC. It yields the protein CASSQPGSYNEQFF.

The V and J genes are TRBV6-2 or TRBV6-3 and TRBJ1-6; D is ambiguous. From germline, CDR1 is MNHEY and CDR2 SVGEGT. This CDR3 has 12 amino acids. V was clipped by 4 bases and J by 6 bases, with 4 bases between them. This chain's CDR3 is CASSFSNSPLHF. Here the CDR3 DNA reads TGTGCCAGCAGTTTCTCTAATTCACCCCTCCACTTT.

The chain recombines TRBV6-5 with TRBJ2-3; TRBD1 agrees at 8 bases. After removal of 6 bases from V and 0 bases from J, the junction contained 5 bases not matched to a gene. This CDR3 spans 15 amino acids. The germline V gene has CDR1 MNHEY and CDR2 SVGAGI. Written as DNA, the CDR3 is TGTGCCAGCAGCCAGACAGGGGTCAGCACAGATACGCAGTATTTT. Protein sequence: CASSQTGVSTDTQYF.

This clone is a singleton in its sample. The genes are TRBV12-3 or TRBV12-4 and TRBJ1-6; no firm D call. This CDR3 contains 12 residues. The ends were cut back, 4 bases at V and 14 bases at J, with 12 bases in the middle. The CDR3 nucleotides read TGTGCCAGCAGTTATAATCGCGTAGCCCTCCACTTT. Translation gives CASSYNRVALHF.